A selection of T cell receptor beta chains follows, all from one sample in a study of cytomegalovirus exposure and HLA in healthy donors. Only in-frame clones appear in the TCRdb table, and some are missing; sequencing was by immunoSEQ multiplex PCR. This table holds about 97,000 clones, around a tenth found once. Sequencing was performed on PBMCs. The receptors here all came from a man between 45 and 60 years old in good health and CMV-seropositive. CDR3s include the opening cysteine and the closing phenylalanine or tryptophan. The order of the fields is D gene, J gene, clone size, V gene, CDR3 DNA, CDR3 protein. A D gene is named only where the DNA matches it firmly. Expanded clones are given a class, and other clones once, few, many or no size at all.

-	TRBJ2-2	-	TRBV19	TGTGCCAGTAGGTCATGGACTACGAACACCGGGGAGCTGTTTTTT	CASRSWTTNTGELFF
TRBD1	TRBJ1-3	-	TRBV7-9	TGTGCCAGCAGCCCTCCCGACAGGGAAGGGAGAAACACCATATATTTT	CASSPPDREGRNTIYF
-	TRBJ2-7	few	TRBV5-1	TGCGCCAGCAGCTTGGTCCTAGACGGCGAGCAGTACTTC	CASSLVLDGEQYF
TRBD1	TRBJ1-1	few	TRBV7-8	TGTGCCAGCAGCTTATATTGGACAGGGGTTGAAGCTTTCTTT	CASSLYWTGVEAFF
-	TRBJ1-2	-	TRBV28	TGTGCCAGCAGCCCCCTCGGGGTTGACTATGGCTACACCTTC	CASSPLGVDYGYTF
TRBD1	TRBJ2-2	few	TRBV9	TGTGCCAGCAGCCACGATCCGGGACAGGGGGCCGGGGAGCTGTTTTTT	CASSHDPGQGAGELFF
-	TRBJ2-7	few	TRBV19	TGTGCCAGTAGTAGAGAAGCGGGTCTCAGCGAGCAGTACTTC	CASSREAGLSEQYF
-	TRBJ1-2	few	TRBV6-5	TGTGCCAGCAGTGTGAAATATGGCTTGGGTAGCGGCTACACCTTC	CASSVKYGLGSGYTF
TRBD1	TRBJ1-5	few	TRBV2	TGTGCCAGCAGTGATGGGACAGAACATCAGCCCCAGCATTTT	CASSDGTEHQPQHF
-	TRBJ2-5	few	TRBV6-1	TGTGCCAGCAGTGTAGAGCTAGTAGGAAAGACCCAGTACTTC	CASSVELVGKTQYF
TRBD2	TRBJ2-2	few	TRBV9	TGTGCCAGCAGCGGAGGACTAGCGGGAGGGGGAACCGGGGAGCTGTTTTTT	CASSGGLAGGGTGELFF
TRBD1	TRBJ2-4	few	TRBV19	TGTGCCAGTAGTTTGACAGGGTCGCTAGCCAAAAACATTCAGTACTTC	CASSLTGSLAKNIQYF
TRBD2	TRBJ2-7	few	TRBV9	TGTGCCAGCAGCGTGACTAGCGGGAGCTACGAGCAGTACTTC	CASSVTSGSYEQYF
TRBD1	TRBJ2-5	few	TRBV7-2	TGTGCCAGCAGCTTAGCGGGACAGGGGTTTCGAGAGACCCAGTACTTC	CASSLAGQGFRETQYF
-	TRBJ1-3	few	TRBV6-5	TGTGCCAGCAGTTACTCGATCGAGGGTGGAAACACCATATATTTT	CASSYSIEGGNTIYF
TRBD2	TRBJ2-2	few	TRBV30	TGTGCCTGGACCCCTCGGGGACTAGCGTACACCGGGGAGCTGTTTTTT	CAWTPRGLAYTGELFF
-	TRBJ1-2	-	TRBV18	TGTGCCAGCTCACCACGGACAGATGGGTATGGCTACACCTTC	CASSPRTDGYGYTF
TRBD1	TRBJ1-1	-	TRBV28	TGTGCCAGAAGAGGGGGCGCGGACACTGAAGCTTTCTTT	CARRGGADTEAFF
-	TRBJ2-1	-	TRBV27	TGTGCCAGCAGTTTAGGGGGCGGCTACAATGAGCAGTTCTTC	CASSLGGGYNEQFF
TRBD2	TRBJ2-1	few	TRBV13	TGTGCCAGCGGGAGAAGCGCGGGAGGGCCGGGGAATGAGCAGTTCTTC	CASGRSAGGPGNEQFF
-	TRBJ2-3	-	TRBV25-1	TGTGCCGTAAGACAGGGAGGAACAGATACGCAGTATTTT	CAVRQGGTDTQYF
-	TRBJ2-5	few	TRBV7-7	TGTGCTAGCAGCTCTAGTAGTTTTGGAGAGACCCAGTACTTC	CASSSSSFGETQYF
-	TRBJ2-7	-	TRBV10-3	TGTGCCACCAACCTACTCTACGAGCAGTACTTC	CATNLLYEQYF
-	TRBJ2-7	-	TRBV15	TGTGCCACCAGCAGAGATCACTATCGTTCCCAACCTCAAATTAGGACCTACGAGCAGTACTTC	CATSRDHYRSQPQIRTYEQYF
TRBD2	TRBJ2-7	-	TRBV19	TGTGCCAGTAGCAGCGGGATTTTCTCCTACGAGCAGTACTTC	CASSSGIFSYEQYF
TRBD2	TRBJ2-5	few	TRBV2	TGTGCCAGCAGTGAGGAGCTCCTACGGGGGGGCCAGTACTTC	CASSEELLRGGQYF
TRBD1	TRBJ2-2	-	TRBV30	TGTGCCTGGGAGAGAGGGGGCCCGAACACCGGGGAGCTGTTTTTT	CAWERGGPNTGELFF
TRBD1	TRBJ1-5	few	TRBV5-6	TGTGCCAGCAGCCAGACAGGGGACGGGGATAGCAATCAGCCCCAGCATTTT	CASSQTGDGDSNQPQHF
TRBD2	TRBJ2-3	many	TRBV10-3	TGTGCCATCCGAGCTAGCGGGAGGGCCGCAGATACGCAGTATTTT	CAIRASGRAADTQYF
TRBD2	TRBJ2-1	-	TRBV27	TGTGCCAGCACCCTAGCGGGAGGGGGCTCCTACAATGAGCAGTTCTTC	CASTLAGGGSYNEQFF
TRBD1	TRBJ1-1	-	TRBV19	TGTGCCAGTAAAGTCACAGGGGGCCCGAACACTGAAGCTTTCTTT	CASKVTGGPNTEAFF
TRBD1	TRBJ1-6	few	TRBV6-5	TGTGCCAGCAGTACAACACAGGGGAAGAGGTCACCCCTCCACTTT	CASSTTQGKRSPLHF
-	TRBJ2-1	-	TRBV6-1	TGTGCCAGCAGTGAATCCCCGGACAGTCCCTACAATGAGCAGTTCTTC	CASSESPDSPYNEQFF
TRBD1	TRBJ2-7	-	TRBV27	TGTGCCAGCAGTTTGGGACAGGGGGCGACCTACGAGCAGTACTTC	CASSLGQGATYEQYF
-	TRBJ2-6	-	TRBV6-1	TGTGCCACGCACCGGGGGTCTGGGGCCAACGTCCTGACTTTC	CATHRGSGANVLTF
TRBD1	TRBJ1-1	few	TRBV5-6	TGTGCCAGCAGCTTTGGGACAGGGCAGGGCACTGAAGCTTTCTTT	CASSFGTGQGTEAFF
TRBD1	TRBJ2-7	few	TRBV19	TGTGCCAGTAGTATAGGTCCAGGACAGGGTTCCATCTCCTACGAGCAGTACTTC	CASSIGPGQGSISYEQYF
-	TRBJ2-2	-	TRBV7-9	TGTGCCAGCAGCTTCTCGCTTATAGGGGACACCGGGGAGCTGTTTTTT	CASSFSLIGDTGELFF
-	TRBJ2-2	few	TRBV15	TGTGCCACCAGCAGAGAGGAAGGGGTTGGTTCTACCGGGGAGCTGTTTTTT	CATSREEGVGSTGELFF
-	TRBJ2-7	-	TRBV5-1	TGCGCCAGCAGCGGATTACAGGGGGGGGCCCACGAGCAGTACTTC	CASSGLQGGAHEQYF
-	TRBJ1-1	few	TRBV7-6	TGTGCCAGCAGCTTAGGGGGTCCTAGGGGAGCTTTCTTT	CASSLGGPRGAFF
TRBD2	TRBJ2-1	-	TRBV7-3	TGTGCCAGCAGCTGGACTAGCGGGAGGCTGGATGAGCAGTTCTTC	CASSWTSGRLDEQFF
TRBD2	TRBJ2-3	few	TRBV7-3	TGTGCCAGCAGCCCCAATCCCAGACTAGCGGGAGGCCTCACAGATACGCAGTATTTT	CASSPNPRLAGGLTDTQYF
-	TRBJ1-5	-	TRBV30	TGTGCCTGGAATGCAGGGGCCAGGTATCAGCCCCAGCATTTT	CAWNAGARYQPQHF
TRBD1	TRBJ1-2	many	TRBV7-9	TGTGCCAGCAGCTTTTCGGAGGGGGCGGCGGCTGGCTACACCTTC	CASSFSEGAAAGYTF
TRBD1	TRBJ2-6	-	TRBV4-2	TGTGCCAGCAGCCTGCGGACAGGGGCTGGGGCCAACGTCCTGACTTTC	CASSLRTGAGANVLTF
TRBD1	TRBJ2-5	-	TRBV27	TGTGCCAGCCAAGACAGGGTGACCCAGTACTTC	CASQDRVTQYF
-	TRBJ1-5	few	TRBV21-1	TGTGCCAGCAGGAAATTAGGACGGGACAAACATCAGCCCCAGCATTTT	CASRKLGRDKHQPQHF
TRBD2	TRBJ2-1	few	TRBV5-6	TGTGCCAGCAGCTTGCGGGGGACTAGCGGCCGCAATGAGCAGTTCTTC	CASSLRGTSGRNEQFF
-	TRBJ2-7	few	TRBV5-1	TGCGCCAGCAGCTCGGGACTTTGGGCCGACGAGCAGTACTTC	CASSSGLWADEQYF
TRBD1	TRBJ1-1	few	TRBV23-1	TGCGCCAGCAGGTCAGGACCCGGGGACAGGCTAAACACTGAAGCTTTCTTT	CASRSGPGDRLNTEAFF
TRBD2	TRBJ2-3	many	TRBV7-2	TGTGCCAGCAGCTGGCGACTAGCGGGAAGCGCAGATACGCAGTATTTT	CASSWRLAGSADTQYF
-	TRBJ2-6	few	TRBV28	TGTGCCAGCAACCCGTCATCTTGGACTCCTGGGGCCAACGTCCTGACTTTC	CASNPSSWTPGANVLTF
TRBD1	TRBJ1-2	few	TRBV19	TGTGCCAGTAGTCCAATCGCAGGGGGGAACTATGGCTACACCTTC	CASSPIAGGNYGYTF
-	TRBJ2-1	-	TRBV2	TGTGCCAGCAGGACAGACACGAGCTCCTACAATGAGCAGTTCTTC	CASRTDTSSYNEQFF